In its sample, the clone carrying this TCR beta chain was seen many times. Its antigen is still unknown. The data were taken from a study of regulatory T cells in long-lasting Graves disease. The study, taken as a whole, reports: With persistent disease, TRBV28, TRBJ1-2 and TRBJ2-5 were the favored segments. Having few samples may have compromised the accuracy.

Time point of the sample: newly diagnosed GD, antithyroid drugs for less than 3 months. From PBMCs, RNA was extracted and then used to make the TCR library. The patients included were those that came from an endocrinology department in Xi'an, China. V lost 8 bases to trimming and J lost 3 bases, with 10 bases between them. The CDR3 totals 11 residues. The V gene's germline CDR1 is DFQATT and CDR2 SNEGSKA (reference sequence). Arm-PCR of CDR3 regions and iRepertoire HTBI primers were used to build TCR beta libraries. MiXCR was run by TCRdb on the multiplex PCR reads, yielding one entry per CDR3 protein. The table includes about 370,000 distinct CDR3 sequences, 15% to 17% detected once.

This material consisted of peripheral blood mononuclear cells (PBMCs), taken at new diagnosis, from a patient treated with antithyroid drugs. The receptor was derived from a female donor with Graves disease. The chain combines TRBV20-1 with TRBJ1-1; no clear D gene. The CDR3 region is CSPARDTEAFF. The CDR3 DNA reads as TGCAGTCCGGCTCGGGACACTGAAGCTTTCTTT.